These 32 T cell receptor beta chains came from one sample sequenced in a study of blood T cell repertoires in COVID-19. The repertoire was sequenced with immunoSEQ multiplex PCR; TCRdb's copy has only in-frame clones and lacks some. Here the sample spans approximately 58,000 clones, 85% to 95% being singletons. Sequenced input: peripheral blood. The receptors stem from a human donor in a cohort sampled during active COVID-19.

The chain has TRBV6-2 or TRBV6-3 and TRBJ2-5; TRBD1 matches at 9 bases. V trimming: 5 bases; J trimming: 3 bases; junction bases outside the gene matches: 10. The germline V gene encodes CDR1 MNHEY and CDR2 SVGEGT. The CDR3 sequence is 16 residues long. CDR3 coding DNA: TGTGCCAGCAGTAGACCTCCGGGACAGGGTAAAGAGACCCAGTACTTC. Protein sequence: CASSRPPGQGKETQYF.

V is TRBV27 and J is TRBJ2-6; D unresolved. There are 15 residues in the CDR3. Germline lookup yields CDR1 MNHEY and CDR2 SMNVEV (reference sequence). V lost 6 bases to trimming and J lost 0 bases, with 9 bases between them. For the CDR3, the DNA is TGTGCCAGCAGCTCCGTCCCCTCTGGGGCCAACGTCCTGACTTTC. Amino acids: CASSSVPSGANVLTF.

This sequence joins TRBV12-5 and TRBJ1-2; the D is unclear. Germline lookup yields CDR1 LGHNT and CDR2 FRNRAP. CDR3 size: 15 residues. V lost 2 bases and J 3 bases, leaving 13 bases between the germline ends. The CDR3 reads CASGLPLGRYYGYTF. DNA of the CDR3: TGTGCTAGTGGTTTGCCCCTAGGCCGGTACTATGGCTACACCTTC. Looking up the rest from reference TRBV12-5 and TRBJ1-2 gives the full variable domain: DARVTQTPRHKVTEMGQEVTMRCQPILGHNTVFWYRQTMMQGLELLAYFRNRAPLDDSGMPKDRFSAEMPDATLATLKIQPSEPRDSAVYFCASGLPLGRYYGYTFGSGTRLTVV.

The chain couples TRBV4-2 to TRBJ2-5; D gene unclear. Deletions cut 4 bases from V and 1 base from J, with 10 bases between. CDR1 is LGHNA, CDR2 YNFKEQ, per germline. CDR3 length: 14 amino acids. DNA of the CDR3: TGTGCCAGCAGCCCTTCAGGCGTCCAAGAGACCCAGTACTTC. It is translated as CASSPSGVQETQYF.

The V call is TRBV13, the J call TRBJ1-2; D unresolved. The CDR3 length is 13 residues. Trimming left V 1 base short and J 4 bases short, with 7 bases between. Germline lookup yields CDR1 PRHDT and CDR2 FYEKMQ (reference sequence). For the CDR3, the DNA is TGTGCCAGCAGCTTAGACAGCTCCTATGGCTACACCTTC. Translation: CASSLDSSYGYTF.

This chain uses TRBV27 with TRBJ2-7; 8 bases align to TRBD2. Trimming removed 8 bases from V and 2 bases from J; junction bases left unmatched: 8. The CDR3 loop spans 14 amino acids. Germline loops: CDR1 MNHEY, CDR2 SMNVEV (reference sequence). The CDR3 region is CASSQAAGAYEQYF. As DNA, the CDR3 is TGTGCCAGCTCCCAGGCAGCGGGAGCCTACGAGCAGTACTTC.

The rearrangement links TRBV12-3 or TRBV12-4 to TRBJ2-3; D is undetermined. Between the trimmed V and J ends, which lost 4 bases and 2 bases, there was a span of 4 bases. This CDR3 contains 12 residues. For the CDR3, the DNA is TGTGCCAGCAGTTCTTTCACAGATACGCAGTATTTT. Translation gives CASSSFTDTQYF.

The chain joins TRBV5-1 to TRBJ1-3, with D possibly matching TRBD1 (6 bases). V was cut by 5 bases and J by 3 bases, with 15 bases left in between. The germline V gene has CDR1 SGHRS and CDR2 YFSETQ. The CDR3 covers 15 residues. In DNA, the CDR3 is TGCGCCAGCAGGCCTACAGGGTTCTTTGGAAACACCATATATTTT. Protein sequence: CASRPTGFFGNTIYF. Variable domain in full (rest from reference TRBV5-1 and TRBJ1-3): KAGVTQTPRYLIKTRGQQVTLSCSPISGHRSVSWYQQTPGQGLQFLFEYFSETQRNKGNFPGRFSGRQFSNSRSEMNVSTLELGDSALYLCASRPTGFFGNTIYFGEGSWLTVV.

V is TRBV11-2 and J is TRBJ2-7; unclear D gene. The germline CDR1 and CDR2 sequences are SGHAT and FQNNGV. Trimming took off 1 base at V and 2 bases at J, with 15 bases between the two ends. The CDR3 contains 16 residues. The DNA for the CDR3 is TGTGCCAGCAGCTTAGGCCGTAGGTCAGGAACCTACGAGCAGTACGTC. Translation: CASSLGRRSGTYEQYV.

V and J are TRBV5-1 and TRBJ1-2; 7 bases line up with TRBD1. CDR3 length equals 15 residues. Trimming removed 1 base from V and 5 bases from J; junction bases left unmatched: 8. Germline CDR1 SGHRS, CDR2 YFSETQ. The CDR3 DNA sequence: TGCGCCAGCAGCTTGCAGGGACAGACTTCTTATGGCTACACCTTC. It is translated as CASSLQGQTSYGYTF.

This CDR3 is CATSDPGTPLNQPQHF. In DNA, the CDR3 is TGTGCCACCAGTGATCCCGGGACACCCCTCAATCAGCCCCAGCATTTT. This chain connects TRBV24-1 to TRBJ1-5, with a possible D match to TRBD1 (6 bases). CDR3 size: 16 residues. V lost 3 bases and J lost 3, with 14 bases in between. Germline assignment: CDR1 KGHDR and CDR2 SFDVKD.

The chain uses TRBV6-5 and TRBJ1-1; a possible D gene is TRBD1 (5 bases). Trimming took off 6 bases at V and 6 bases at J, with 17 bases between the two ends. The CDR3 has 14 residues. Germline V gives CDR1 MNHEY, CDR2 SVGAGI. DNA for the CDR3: TGTGCCAGCAGAGCAGGCGGGGGGTACTCTGAAGCTTTCTTT. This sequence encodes CASRAGGGYSEAFF.

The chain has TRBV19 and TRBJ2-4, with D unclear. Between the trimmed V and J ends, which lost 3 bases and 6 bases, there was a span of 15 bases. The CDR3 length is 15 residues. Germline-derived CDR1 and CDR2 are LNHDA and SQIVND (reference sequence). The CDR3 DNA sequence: TGTGCCAGTAGTATCCTCCCCGGGTCTGGAAACATTCAGTACTTC. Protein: CASSILPGSGNIQYF.

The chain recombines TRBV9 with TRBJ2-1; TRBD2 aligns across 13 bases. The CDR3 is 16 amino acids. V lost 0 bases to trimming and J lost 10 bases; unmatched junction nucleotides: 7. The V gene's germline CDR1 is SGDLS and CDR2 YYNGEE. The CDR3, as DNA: TGTGCCAGCAGCGTAGCCGGACTAGCGGGAGTAAGGGAGCAGTTCTTC. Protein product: CASSVAGLAGVREQFF.

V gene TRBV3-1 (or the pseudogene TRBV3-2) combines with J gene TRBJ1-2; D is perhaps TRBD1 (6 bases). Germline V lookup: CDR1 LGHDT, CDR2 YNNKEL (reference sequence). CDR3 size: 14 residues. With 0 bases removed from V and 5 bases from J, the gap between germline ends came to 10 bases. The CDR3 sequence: CASSQEGAGYGYTF. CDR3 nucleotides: TGTGCCAGCAGCCAAGAGGGGGCCGGATATGGCTACACCTTC.

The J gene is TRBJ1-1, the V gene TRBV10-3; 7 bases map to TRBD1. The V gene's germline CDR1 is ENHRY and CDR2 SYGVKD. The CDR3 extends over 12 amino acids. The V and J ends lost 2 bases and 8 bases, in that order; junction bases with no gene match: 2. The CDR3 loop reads CAISERGLEAFF. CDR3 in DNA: TGTGCCATCAGTGAGAGGGGGCTCGAAGCTTTCTTT.

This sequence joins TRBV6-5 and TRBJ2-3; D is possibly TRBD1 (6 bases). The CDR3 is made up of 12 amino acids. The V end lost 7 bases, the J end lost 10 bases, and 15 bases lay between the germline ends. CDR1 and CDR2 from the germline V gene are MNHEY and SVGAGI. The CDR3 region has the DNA TGTGCCAGCACTTCAGGACAGTTTGCGCAGTATTTT. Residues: CASTSGQFAQYF.

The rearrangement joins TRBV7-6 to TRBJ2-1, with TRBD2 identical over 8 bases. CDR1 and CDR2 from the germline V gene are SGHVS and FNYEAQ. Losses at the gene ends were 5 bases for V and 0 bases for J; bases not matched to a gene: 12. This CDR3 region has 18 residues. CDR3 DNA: TGTGCCAGCAGCGGACGGGGGGGGCCCTATAGCTCCTACAATGAGCAGTTCTTC. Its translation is CASSGRGGPYSSYNEQFF.

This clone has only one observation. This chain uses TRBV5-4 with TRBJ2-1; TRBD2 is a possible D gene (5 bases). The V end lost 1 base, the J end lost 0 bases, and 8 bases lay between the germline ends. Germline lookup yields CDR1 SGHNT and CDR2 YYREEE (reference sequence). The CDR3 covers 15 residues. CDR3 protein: CASSLSAGSYNEQFF. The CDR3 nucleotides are TGTGCCAGCAGCTTGTCGGCGGGCTCCTACAATGAGCAGTTCTTC.

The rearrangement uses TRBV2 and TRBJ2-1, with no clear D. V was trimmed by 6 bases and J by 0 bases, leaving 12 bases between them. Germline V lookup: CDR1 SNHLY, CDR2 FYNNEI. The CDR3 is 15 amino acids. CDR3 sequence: CASSDGLISYNEQFF. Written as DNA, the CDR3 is TGTGCCAGCAGCGACGGGTTAATCTCCTACAATGAGCAGTTCTTC.

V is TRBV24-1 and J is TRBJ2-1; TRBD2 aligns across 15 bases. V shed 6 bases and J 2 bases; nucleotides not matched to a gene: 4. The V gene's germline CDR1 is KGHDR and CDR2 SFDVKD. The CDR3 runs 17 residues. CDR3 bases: TGTGCCACCAGTCCGGGACTAGCGGGGGGTACCTACAATGAGCAGTTCTTC. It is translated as CATSPGLAGGTYNEQFF.

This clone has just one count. The CDR3 here is CASSVDPQYRGYTF. Written as DNA, the CDR3 is TGTGCCAGCAGCGTAGACCCCCAGTACCGTGGCTACACCTTC. The chain carries TRBV9 and TRBJ1-2; D unresolved. Germline CDR1 SGDLS, CDR2 YYNGEE. Trimming pared 0 bases from V and 7 bases from J, leaving 13 bases between. The length of the CDR3 is 14 residues.

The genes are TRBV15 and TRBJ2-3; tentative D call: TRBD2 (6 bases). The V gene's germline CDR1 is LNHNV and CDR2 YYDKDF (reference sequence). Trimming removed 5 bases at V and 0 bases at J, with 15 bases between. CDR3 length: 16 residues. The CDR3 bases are TGTGCCACCAGCTCCTGGGAGGCGGCTAGCACAGATACGCAGTATTTT. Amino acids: CATSSWEAASTDTQYF.

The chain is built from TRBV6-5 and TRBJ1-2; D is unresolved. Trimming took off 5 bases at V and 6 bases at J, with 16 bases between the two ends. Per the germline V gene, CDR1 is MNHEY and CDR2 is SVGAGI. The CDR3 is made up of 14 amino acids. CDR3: CASSPTRRDDGYTF. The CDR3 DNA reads TGTGCCAGCAGTCCCACGCGGAGGGATGATGGCTACACCTTC.

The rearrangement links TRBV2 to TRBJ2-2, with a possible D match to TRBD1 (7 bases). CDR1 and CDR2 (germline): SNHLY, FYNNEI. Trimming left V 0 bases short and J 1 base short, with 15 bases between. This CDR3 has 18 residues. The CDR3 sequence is CASSEARGRTKNTGELFF. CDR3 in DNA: TGTGCCAGCAGTGAAGCGAGGGGGCGGACTAAGAACACCGGGGAGCTGTTTTTT.

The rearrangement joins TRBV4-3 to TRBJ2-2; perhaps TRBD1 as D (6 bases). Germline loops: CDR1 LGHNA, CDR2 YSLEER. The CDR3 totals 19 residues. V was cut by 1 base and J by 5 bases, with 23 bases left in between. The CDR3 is CASSQALKGGYLETGELFF. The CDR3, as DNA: TGCGCCAGCAGCCAAGCCCTAAAAGGGGGATACCTTGAGACCGGGGAGCTGTTTTTT.

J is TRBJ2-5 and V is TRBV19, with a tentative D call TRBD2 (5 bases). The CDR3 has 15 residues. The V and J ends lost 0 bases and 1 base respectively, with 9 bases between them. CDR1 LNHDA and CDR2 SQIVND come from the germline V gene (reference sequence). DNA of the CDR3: TGTGCCAGTAGTATAGATCTCCGGGGCCAAGAGACCCAGTACTTC. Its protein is CASSIDLRGQETQYF.

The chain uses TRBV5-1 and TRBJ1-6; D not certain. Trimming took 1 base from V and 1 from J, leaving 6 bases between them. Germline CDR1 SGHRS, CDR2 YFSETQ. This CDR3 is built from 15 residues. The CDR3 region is CASSLSGSYNSPLHF. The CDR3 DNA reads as TGCGCCAGCAGCTTGTCCGGTTCCTATAATTCACCCCTCCACTTT.

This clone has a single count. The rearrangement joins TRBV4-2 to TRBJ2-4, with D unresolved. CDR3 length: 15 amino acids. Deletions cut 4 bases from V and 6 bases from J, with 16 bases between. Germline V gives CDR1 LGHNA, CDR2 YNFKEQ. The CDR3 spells CASSPMPTPGNIQYF. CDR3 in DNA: TGTGCCAGCAGCCCTATGCCTACACCGGGAAACATTCAGTACTTC.

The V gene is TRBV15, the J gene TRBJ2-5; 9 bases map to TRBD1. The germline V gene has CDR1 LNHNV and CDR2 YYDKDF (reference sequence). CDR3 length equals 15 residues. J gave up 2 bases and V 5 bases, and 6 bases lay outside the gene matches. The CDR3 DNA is TGTGCCACCAGCGCTTGGGACAGGGCACAAGAGACCCAGTACTTC. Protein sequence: CATSAWDRAQETQYF.

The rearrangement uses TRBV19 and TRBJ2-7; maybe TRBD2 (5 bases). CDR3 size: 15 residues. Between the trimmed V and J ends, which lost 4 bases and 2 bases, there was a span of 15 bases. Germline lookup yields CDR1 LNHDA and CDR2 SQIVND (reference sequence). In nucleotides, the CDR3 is TGTGCCAGTAGTACAAGGGTTTGGGGAGCCTACGAGCAGTACTTC. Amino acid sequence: CASSTRVWGAYEQYF.

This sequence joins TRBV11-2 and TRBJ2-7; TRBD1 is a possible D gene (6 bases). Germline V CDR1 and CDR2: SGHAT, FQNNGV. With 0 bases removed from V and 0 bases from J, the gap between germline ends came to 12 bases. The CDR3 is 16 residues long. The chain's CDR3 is CASSLDRGHSSYEQYF. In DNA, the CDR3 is TGTGCCAGCAGCTTAGACAGGGGCCATAGCTCCTACGAGCAGTACTTC.